A single sample is the source of the 3 T cell receptor beta chains below, sequenced in a study of blood T cell repertoires in COVID-19. Assay used: immunoSEQ multiplex PCR; TCRdb lists only in-frame clones, some missing. The sample contains about 190,000 clones, about 85% of which appear only once. What was sequenced was peripheral blood. These receptors originate from a woman at least 80 years old with acute or convalescent COVID-19.

The V and J genes are TRBV7-9 and TRBJ1-1; D gene uncertain. Germline assignment: CDR1 SEHNR and CDR2 FQNEAQ (reference sequence). CDR3 length: 15 residues. Trimming shortened V by 5 bases and J by 1 base, and 14 bases separated the two germline ends. CDR3 sequence (DNA): TGTGCCAGCAGCCCTTACTCGGTGAGGAACACTGAAGCTTTCTTT. This codes for CASSPYSVRNTEAFF.

The chain combines TRBV5-1 with TRBJ1-1; D uncertain. CDR3 length: 17 residues. V was pared by 0 bases and J by 5 bases, with 20 bases between. The V gene's germline CDR1 is SGHRS and CDR2 YFSETQ. The CDR3 is CASSLAGERGSRTEAFF. The CDR3 DNA follows: TGCGCCAGCAGCTTGGCCGGGGAGCGGGGATCGAGGACTGAAGCTTTCTTT.

Only a few counts were recorded for this clone. The chain links TRBV28 to TRBJ1-6; 9 bases map to TRBD1. The CDR3 has 17 residues. The trim removed 6 bases at V and 8 bases at J, leaving 14 bases unmatched. Germline CDR1 is MDHEN and CDR2 is SYDVKM. The CDR3 loop is CASRTGGLASSDSPLHF. CDR3 coding DNA: TGTGCCAGCAGGACAGGGGGTTTAGCTTCGTCCGATTCACCCCTCCACTTT.